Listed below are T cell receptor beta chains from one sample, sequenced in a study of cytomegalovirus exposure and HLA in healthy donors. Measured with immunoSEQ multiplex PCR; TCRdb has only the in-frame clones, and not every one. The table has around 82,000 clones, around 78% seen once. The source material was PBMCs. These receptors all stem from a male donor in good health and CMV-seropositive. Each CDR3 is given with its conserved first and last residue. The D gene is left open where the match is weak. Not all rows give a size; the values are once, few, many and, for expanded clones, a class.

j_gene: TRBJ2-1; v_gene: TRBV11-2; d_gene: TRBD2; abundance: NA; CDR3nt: TGTGCCAGCAGGACTAGCGGGGGGGACTACAATGAGCAGTTCTTC; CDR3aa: CASRTSGGDYNEQFF
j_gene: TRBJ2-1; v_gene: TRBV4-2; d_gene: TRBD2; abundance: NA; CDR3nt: TGTGCCAGCAGCCAATCGAGCGGGGCCTACAATGAGCAGTTCTTC; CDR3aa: CASSQSSGAYNEQFF
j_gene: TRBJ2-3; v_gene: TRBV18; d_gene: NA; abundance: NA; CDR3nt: TGTGCCAGCTCGCCGGAACGGACAGACAACACAGATACGCAGTATTTT; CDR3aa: CASSPERTDNTDTQYF
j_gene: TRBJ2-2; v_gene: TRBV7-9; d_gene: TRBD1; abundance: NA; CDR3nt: TGTTCCAGCAGCTTACCGACAGGGCCGAACACCGGGGAGCTGTTTTTT; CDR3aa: CSSSLPTGPNTGELFF
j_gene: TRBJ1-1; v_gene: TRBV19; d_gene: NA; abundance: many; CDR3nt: TGTGCCAGTAGTATAGAAGGGCGGGAGGACACTGAAGCTTTCTTT; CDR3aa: CASSIEGREDTEAFF
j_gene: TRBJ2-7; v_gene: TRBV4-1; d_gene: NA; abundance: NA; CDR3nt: TGCGCCAGCAGCCAAGTTATAAGGAGCTCCTACGAGCAGTACTTC; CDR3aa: CASSQVIRSSYEQYF
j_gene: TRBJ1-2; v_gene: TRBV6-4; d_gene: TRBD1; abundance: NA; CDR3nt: TGTGCCAGCAGTGACACCGCCGGGACAGCCTATGGCTACACCTTC; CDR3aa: CASSDTAGTAYGYTF
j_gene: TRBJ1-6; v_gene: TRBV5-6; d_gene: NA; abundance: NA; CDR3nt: TGTGCCAGCAGCCCTGTTGGTACGGGGTCACCCCTCCACTTT; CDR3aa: CASSPVGTGSPLHF
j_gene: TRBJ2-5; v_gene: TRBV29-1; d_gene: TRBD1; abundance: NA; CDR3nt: TGCAGCGCCCACAGGGGGCTGGAGACCCAGTACTTC; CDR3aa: CSAHRGLETQYF
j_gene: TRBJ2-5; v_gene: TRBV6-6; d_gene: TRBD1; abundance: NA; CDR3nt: TGTGCCAGCAGCGACGCCGGGACAGGGGGCTTGAGTGAGCAGTACTTC; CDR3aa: CASSDAGTGGLSEQYF
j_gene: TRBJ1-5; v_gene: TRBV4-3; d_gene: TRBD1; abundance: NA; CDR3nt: TGCGCCAGCAGCCAAGATTTTCAGGGGACAGGGAGACAGCCCCAGCATTTT; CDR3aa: CASSQDFQGTGRQPQHF
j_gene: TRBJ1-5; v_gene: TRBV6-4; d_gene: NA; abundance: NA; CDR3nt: TGTGCCAGCAGTGGACAGAGTAATCAGCCCCAGCATTTT; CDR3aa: CASSGQSNQPQHF
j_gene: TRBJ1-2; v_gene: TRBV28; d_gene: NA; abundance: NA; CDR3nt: TGTGCCAGCAGTTTCAAGGGGAATGGCTACACCTTC; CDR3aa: CASSFKGNGYTF
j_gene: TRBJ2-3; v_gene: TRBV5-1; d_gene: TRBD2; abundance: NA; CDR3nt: TGCGCCAGCACCCTCGGGATTAGCGGGGCGGATACGCAGTATTTT; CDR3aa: CASTLGISGADTQYF
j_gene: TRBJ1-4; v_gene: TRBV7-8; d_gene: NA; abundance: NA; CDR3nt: TGTGCCAGCAGCGGACCGACGGGGGGAAATGAAAAACTGTTTTTT; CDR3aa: CASSGPTGGNEKLFF
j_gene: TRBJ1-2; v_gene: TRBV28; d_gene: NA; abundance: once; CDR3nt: TGTGCCAGCAGTCCAGACACATACTATGGCTACACCTTC; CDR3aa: CASSPDTYYGYTF
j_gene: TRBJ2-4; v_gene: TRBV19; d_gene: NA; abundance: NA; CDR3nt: TGTGCCAGTAGTATAGTCGACAGGCTGCCCAAAAACATTCAGTACTTC; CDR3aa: CASSIVDRLPKNIQYF
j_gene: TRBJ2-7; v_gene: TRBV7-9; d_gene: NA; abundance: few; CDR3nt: TGTGCCAGCAGCTTAGAAGGGGGGGCCGGGTACTACGAGCAGTACTTC; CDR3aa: CASSLEGGAGYYEQYF
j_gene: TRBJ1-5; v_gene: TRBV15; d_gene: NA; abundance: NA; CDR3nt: TGTGCCACCAGCAGGGCAGGGGAAAGCAATCAGCCCCAGCATTTT; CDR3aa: CATSRAGESNQPQHF
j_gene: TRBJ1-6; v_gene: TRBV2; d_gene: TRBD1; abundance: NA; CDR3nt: TGTGCCAGCAGTGAAGGTGGGACAGGGGTCTCACCCCTCCACTTT; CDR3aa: CASSEGGTGVSPLHF
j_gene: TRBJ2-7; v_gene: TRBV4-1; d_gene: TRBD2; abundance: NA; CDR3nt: TGCGCCAGCAGCCAAGAAGAGCCGACTAGCGGGAGCTACGAGCAGTACTTC; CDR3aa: CASSQEEPTSGSYEQYF
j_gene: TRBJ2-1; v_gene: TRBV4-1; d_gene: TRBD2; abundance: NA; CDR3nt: TGCGCCAGCAGCCCCTCCCTAGGGGGCGCGGGAGGGGGGAATGAGCAGTTCTTC; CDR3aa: CASSPSLGGAGGGNEQFF
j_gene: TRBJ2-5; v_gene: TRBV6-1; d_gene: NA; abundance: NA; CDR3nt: TGTGCCAGCAGGGCAAAACTGGGCAGAGAGACCCAGTACTTC; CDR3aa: CASRAKLGRETQYF
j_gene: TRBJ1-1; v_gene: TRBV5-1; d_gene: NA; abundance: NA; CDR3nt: TGCGCCAGCAGCTTAGGACCGATACGGGAGAGGGCTTTCTTT; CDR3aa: CASSLGPIRERAFF
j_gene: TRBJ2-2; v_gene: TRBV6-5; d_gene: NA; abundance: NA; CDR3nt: TGTGCCAGCAAGTCGGGGACCGGGGAGCTGTTTTTT; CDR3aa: CASKSGTGELFF
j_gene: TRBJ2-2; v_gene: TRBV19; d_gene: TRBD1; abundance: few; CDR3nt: TGTGCCAGTAGCTACGACAGGGGTCTGAACACCGGGGAGCTGTTTTTT; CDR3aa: CASSYDRGLNTGELFF